This TCR beta chain was documented in a study of tumor-infiltrating lymphocytes in primary liver carcinoma. Using a constant-region primer together with ProtoScript II reverse transcriptase, TCR beta cDNA was made from about 500 ng of total RNA. The TCR beta library was amplified through three nested multiplex PCR rounds in a modified ARM-PCR procedure. A C-beta reverse primer was combined with TRBV1-TRBV30 forward primers in the first two PCR rounds, and each round had around 11 cycles. MiXCR was run by TCRdb on the multiplex PCR reads, yielding one entry per CDR3 protein. Of approximately 330,000 distinct CDR3 sequences listed, around three fifths are singletons. On this clonotype: A much larger clone is a single base away; this may be a read error.

Germline DNA was also extracted, while the blood RNA originated from unsorted whole blood. The patients, who had chronic HBV infection, were treatment-naive (untreated). The collection of 4 to 5 milliliters of peripheral blood preceded surgery. Germline CDR1 is MNHNY and CDR2 is SVGAGI (reference sequence). V was trimmed by 8 bases and J by 9 bases, leaving 11 bases between them. The CDR3 is 11 residues long. Specimen: peripheral blood. The receptor's source is a middle-aged man with primary liver carcinoma and hepatitis B virus infection. The V and J genes are TRBV6-6 and TRBJ2-1; D unresolved. This chain's CDR3 is CASCNVAEQFF. In DNA, the CDR3 is TGTGCCAGCTGTAATGTTGCTGAGCAGTTCTTC.